The entry below gives a single TCR beta chain sequence along with its context. The antigen is unknown. This CDR3 comprises 15 residues. Germline lookup yields CDR1 SGHTS and CDR2 YDEGEE. Using the 5' RACE reads, TCRdb records one entry per CDR3 protein without DNA. The sample table includes 210,000 or so distinct CDR3 sequences. These data originate in a study of monozygotic twins with inflammatory bowel disease. The study, taken as a whole, reports: Clonotypes shared with others were fewer in IBD patients than in healthy twins, especially with disease activity.

This sequence originates from a human donor with ulcerative colitis or Crohn's disease, or a healthy co-twin of an affected twin (not recorded which). The sequenced sample consisted of blood. The chain links TRBV5-8 to TRBJ2-3; the TRBD1 assignment by TCRdb is unverifiable without DNA. CDR3 protein: CASSLTGTGRDTQYF.